The clone carrying this T cell receptor (beta chain) was counted a few times. Its cognate antigen is unknown. No treatment of any kind had been given to any patient before thyroid surgery. Per the original methods: A classifier for distant metastasis in papillary thyroid cancer was constructed using CDR3 differences observed across clinicopathological groups. TCRdb reprocessed the PCR reads via MiXCR. The V and J calls were not made by the authors but by TCRdb's processing. The sample includes 25,000 to 35,000 clones, 15% to 20% seen only once; the top ten take around 4.7%. The data originate from a study of metastatic and nonmetastatic thyroid tumors. On the study more broadly: From malignant and benign thyroid patients, repertoires in blood and in tumor or nodule tissue were compared. Points from the study as a whole: Relative to benign nodules, malignant thyroid tumors were reportedly characterized by significantly elevated TCR beta diversity in blood and tumor.

CDR3 length: 15 amino acids. The germline V gene encodes CDR1 SGHRS and CDR2 YFSETQ. Trimming removed 4 bases from V and 2 bases from J; junction bases left unmatched: 6. The V and J genes are TRBV5-1 and TRBJ2-5; 9 nucleotides agree with TRBD2. The TCR was taken from a female donor with papillary thyroid cancer or a benign thyroid nodule (not recorded which). Some clones in this sample may be carry-over from other donors' samples. Material for sequencing was blood. The CDR3 region has the DNA TGCGCCAGCAGCATAGGACTAGCGAGACAAGAGACCCAGTACTTC. It specifies CASSIGLARQETQYF.